This paragraph reports one T cell receptor (beta chain). No antigen is known for it. The germline V gene encodes CDR1 KGHSH and CDR2 LQKENI. CDR3 size: 15 residues. V gave up 2 bases and J gave up 0 bases, with 9 bases separating them. These data come from a study of T cell repertoires in cytomegalovirus infection. Study-level background: Alongside well-studied HLA-B-restricted CMV epitopes, recently identified HLA-C-restricted CMV epitopes were also used. Public signatures in TCR beta pointed to CMV infection and matching HLA type. General observations from the study: The cumulative frequency of public TCR beta families distinguished individuals who carried CMV together with the relevant HLA. Ex vivo, HLA-C-restricted CMV-specific TCR beta clonotypes prevailed over the rest of the response.

Each CDR3 protein is one row after TCRdb ran MiXCR on the reads. This table holds approximately 76,000 distinct CDR3 sequences, 40% found once. Sequencing was performed on CD8+ T cells from cultured PBMCs, taken from culture after CMV antigen stimulation. This TCR was recovered from a human donor in good health (CMV status not recorded). Some clones in this sample may be carry-over from other donors' samples. The chain joins TRBV18 to TRBJ2-3; tentatively, D is TRBD2 (6 bases). The CDR3 sequence: CASSPGTYSTDTQYF. The CDR3 DNA reads TGTGCCAGCTCACCAGGGACTTATAGCACAGATACGCAGTATTTT.